The 12 T cell receptor beta chains given below trace back to one sample, sequenced in a study of T cell responses to AZD1222 COVID-19 vaccine. The table came from immunoSEQ multiplex PCR; TCRdb's copy has only in-frame clones and leaves some out. The sample lists some 150,000 clones, 88% seen once, with more than 12% in the top ten. The sample was peripheral blood, taken on day 0 of AZD1222 vaccination. Every receptor here comes from an adult in good health.

V gene TRBV5-4 combines with J gene TRBJ2-5; D not certain. Germline-derived CDR1 and CDR2 are SGHNT and YYREEE (reference sequence). The CDR3 is 13 amino acids. V was pared by 1 base and J by 6 bases, with 10 bases between. The DNA for the CDR3 is TGTGCCAGCAGCTTGACAGCGATGAAGACCCAGTACTTC. Translation gives CASSLTAMKTQYF.

This clone is a singleton in its sample. The same CDR3 arises from other DNA sequences in this sample as well. The J gene is TRBJ2-7, the V gene TRBV7-9; D might be TRBD1 (6 bases). Looked up from germline, CDR1 is SEHNR and CDR2 is FQNEAQ (reference sequence). V was shortened by 5 bases and J by 6 bases, with 11 bases between the two germline ends. This CDR3 is 12 amino acids long. The CDR3, as DNA: TGTGCCAGCAGCGGGCAAGGGGGCGAGCAGTACTTC. It translates to CASSGQGGEQYF.

This rearrangement joins TRBV6-5 to TRBJ1-1, with D possibly matching TRBD1 (5 bases). The CDR3 sequence is 14 residues long. V dropped 2 bases and J dropped 4 bases, with 11 bases sitting between them. CDR1 MNHEY and CDR2 SVGAGI come from the germline V gene. In DNA form, the CDR3 reads TGTGCCAGCAGTTACCAGGGAACGGGCACTGAAGCTTTCTTT. It specifies CASSYQGTGTEAFF.

The CDR3 reads CASSPGGGYSGNTIYF. In DNA form, the CDR3 reads TGTGCCAGCAGTCCCGGGGGAGGCTACTCTGGAAACACCATATATTTT. The chain uses TRBV6-6 and TRBJ1-3; perhaps TRBD1 as D (5 bases). The CDR3 contains 16 residues. V was shortened by 5 bases and J by 0 bases, with 14 bases between the two germline ends. Per germline, CDR1 MNHNY and CDR2 SVGAGI (reference sequence).

V and J are TRBV7-7 and TRBJ1-2, with D perhaps TRBD1 (5 bases). The CDR3 is 16 residues long. Germline values: CDR1 SSHAT, CDR2 FNYEAQ (reference sequence). Trimming took off 5 bases at V and 4 bases at J, with 20 bases between the two ends. CDR3 in DNA: TGTGCCAGCAGCCCACCGCGATCTGACAGTTCCTATGGCTACACCTTC. Its translation: CASSPPRSDSSYGYTF.

V usage is TRBV7-9 and J usage is TRBJ1-1; D perhaps matches TRBD1 (6 bases). The CDR3 is 14 amino acids. Per the germline V gene, CDR1 is SEHNR and CDR2 is FQNEAQ (reference sequence). Deletions cut 5 bases from V and 4 bases from J, with 14 bases between. CDR3 loop: CASSPSGVPTEAFF. In nucleotides, the CDR3 is TGTGCCAGCAGCCCCTCAGGGGTGCCCACTGAAGCTTTCTTT.

V gene TRBV28 combines with J gene TRBJ1-3, with 7 bases aligning to TRBD1. From germline, CDR1 is MDHEN and CDR2 SYDVKM. V dropped 7 bases and J dropped 0; count of bases not matched to a gene: 9. This CDR3 contains 16 residues. The CDR3 protein is CASTPGGVRSGNTIYF. For the CDR3, the DNA is TGTGCCAGCACTCCAGGGGGAGTCCGCTCTGGAAACACCATATATTTT.

The genes are TRBV24-1 and TRBJ2-2, with 9 bases matching TRBD1. Germline CDR1 KGHDR, CDR2 SFDVKD. The CDR3 is 16 residues long. The junction had 11 bases not matched to a gene; V was cut back by 7 bases and J by 6 bases. This chain's CDR3 is CATSLPGTGISGELFF. The CDR3 DNA reads as TGTGCCACCAGCCTCCCCGGGACAGGGATTTCCGGGGAGCTGTTTTTT.

The V and J genes are TRBV5-1 and TRBJ1-1, with unresolved D. Trimming shortened V by 4 bases and J by 1 base, and 14 bases separated the two germline ends. The CDR3 length is 15 residues. CDR1 SGHRS and CDR2 YFSETQ come from the germline V gene. This CDR3 reads CASSRPEVGNTEAFF. CDR3 coding DNA: TGCGCCAGCAGCAGACCAGAGGTCGGGAACACTGAAGCTTTCTTT.

The chain links TRBV18 to TRBJ2-7, with TRBD1 matching over 8 bases. V lost 2 bases, J lost 3 bases, and 6 bases stayed unmatched. The CDR3 is 15 residues long. Germline CDR1 and CDR2: KGHSH and LQKENI. The CDR3 DNA follows: TGTGCCAGCTCACCAGCGGGACAGGCCAACTACGAGCAGTACTTC. This sequence encodes CASSPAGQANYEQYF.

V is TRBV9 and J is TRBJ2-5; 9 nucleotides line up with TRBD1. Germline assignment: CDR1 SGDLS and CDR2 YYNGEE. CDR3 length equals 16 residues. Unmatched junction bases numbered 11, after V lost 3 bases and J lost 5 bases. The CDR3 DNA reads as TGTGCCAGCAGCGCAGGGGGGACAGGGAGTCTCGAGACCCAGTACTTC. Translating it yields CASSAGGTGSLETQYF.

The chain is built from TRBV19 and TRBJ2-1; TRBD1 is a possible D gene (6 bases). CDR1 is LNHDA and CDR2 is SQIVND in the germline V gene (reference sequence). V lost 4 bases and J 3 bases, leaving 10 bases between the germline ends. CDR3 length: 14 amino acids. CDR3: CASSNQGIYNEQFF. CDR3 in DNA: TGTGCCAGTAGTAACCAGGGGATCTACAATGAGCAGTTCTTC. The variable domain in full, with the rest retrieved from reference TRBV19 and TRBJ2-1, is DGGITQSPKYLFRKEGQNVTLSCEQNLNHDAMYWYRQDPGQGLRLIYYSQIVNDFQKGDIAEGYSVSREKKESFPLTVTSAQKNPTAFYLCASSNQGIYNEQFFGPGTRLTVL.